This T cell receptor (beta chain) is drawn from a study of regulatory T cells in long-lasting Graves disease. According to the study, TCR beta libraries were built with iRepertoire HTBI primers and CDR3-region Arm-PCR. MiXCR was run by TCRdb on the multiplex PCR reads, yielding one entry per CDR3 protein. Of more than 300,000 distinct CDR3 sequences listed, approximately 25% are singletons. Time point: persistent/refractory GD, antithyroid drugs over 5 years with positive TRAb. PBMC-derived RNA was used for the TCR library. The CDR3 is 21 residues long. The V and J ends lost 5 bases and 0 bases, in that order; junction bases with no gene match: 16. The germline gives CDR1 SEHNR, CDR2 FQNEAQ (reference sequence).

J is TRBJ2-3 and V is TRBV7-9; 14 bases fit TRBD2. The sequencing here drew on peripheral blood mononuclear cells (PBMCs), taken when the disease was refractory, from a patient treated with antithyroid drugs. This TCR came from a woman aged 40 to 50 with Graves disease. CDR3 nucleotide sequence: TGTGCCAGCAGCGGAAGCTCCGGGACTAGCGGGAGATCTGAGAGCACAGATACGCAGTATTTT. Its translation: CASSGSSGTSGRSESTDTQYF.